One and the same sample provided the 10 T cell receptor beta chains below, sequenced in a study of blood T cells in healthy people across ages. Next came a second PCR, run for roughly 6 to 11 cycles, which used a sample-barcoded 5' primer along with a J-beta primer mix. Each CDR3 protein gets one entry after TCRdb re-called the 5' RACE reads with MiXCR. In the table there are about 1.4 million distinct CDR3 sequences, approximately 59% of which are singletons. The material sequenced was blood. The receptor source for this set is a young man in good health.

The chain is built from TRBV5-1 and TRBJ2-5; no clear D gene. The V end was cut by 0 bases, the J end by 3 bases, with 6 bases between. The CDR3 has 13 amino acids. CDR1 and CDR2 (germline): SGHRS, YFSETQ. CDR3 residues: CASSLVLEETQYF. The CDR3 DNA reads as TGCGCCAGCAGCTTGGTCCTAGAAGAGACCCAGTACTTC.

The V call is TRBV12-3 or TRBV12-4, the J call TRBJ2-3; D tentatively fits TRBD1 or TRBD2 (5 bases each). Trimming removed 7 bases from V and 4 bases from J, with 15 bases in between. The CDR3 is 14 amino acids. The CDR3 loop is CASNGLRGADTQYF. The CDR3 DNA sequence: TGTGCCAGCAACGGACTCCGAGGGGCAGATACGCAGTATTTT.

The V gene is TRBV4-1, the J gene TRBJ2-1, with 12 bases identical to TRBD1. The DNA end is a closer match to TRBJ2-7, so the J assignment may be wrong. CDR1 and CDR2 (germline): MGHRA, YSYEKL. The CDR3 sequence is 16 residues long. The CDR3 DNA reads TGCGCCAGCAGCCTTGGGGGACAGGGGGCTTACAATGAGCAGTACTTC. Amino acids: CASSLGGQGAYNEQYF.

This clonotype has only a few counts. CDR3 nucleotide sequence: TGTGCCAGCAGCCAAGATATGGGCAGGGTTGGTTATGGCTACACCTTC. Protein sequence: CASSQDMGRVGYGYTF. V usage is TRBV3-1 and J usage is TRBJ1-2; possibly TRBD1 for D (5 bases). The CDR3 spans 16 residues. V was trimmed by 0 bases and J by 5 bases, leaving 16 bases between them. Germline CDR1 is LGHDT and CDR2 is YNNKEL (reference sequence). The whole variable domain, remainder taken from reference TRBV3-1 and TRBJ1-2, is DTAVSQTPKYLVTQMGNDKSIKCEQNLGHDTMYWYKQDSKKFLKIMFSYNNKELIINETVPNRFSPKSPDKAHLNLHINSLELGDSAVYFCASSQDMGRVGYGYTFGSGTRLTVV.

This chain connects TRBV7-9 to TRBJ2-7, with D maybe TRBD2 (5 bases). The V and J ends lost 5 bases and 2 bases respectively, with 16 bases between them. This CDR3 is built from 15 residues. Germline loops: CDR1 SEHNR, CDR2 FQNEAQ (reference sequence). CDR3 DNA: TGTGCCAGCAGCCCAGACTACAGTACTACCTACGAGCAGTACTTC. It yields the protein CASSPDYSTTYEQYF.

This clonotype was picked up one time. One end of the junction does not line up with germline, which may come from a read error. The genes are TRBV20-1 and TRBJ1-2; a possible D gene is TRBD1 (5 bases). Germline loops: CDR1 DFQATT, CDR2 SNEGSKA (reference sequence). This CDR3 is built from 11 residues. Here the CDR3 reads CSVRARAGYTF. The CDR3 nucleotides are TGCAGTGTTAGAGCCAGGGCGGGCTACACCTTC.

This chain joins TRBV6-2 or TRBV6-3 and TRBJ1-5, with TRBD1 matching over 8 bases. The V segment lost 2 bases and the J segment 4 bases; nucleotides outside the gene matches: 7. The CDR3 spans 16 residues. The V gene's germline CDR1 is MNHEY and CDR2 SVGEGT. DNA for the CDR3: TGTGCCAGCAGTTACCGCGGGACAGGCGGAAATCAGCCCCAGCATTTT. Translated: CASSYRGTGGNQPQHF.

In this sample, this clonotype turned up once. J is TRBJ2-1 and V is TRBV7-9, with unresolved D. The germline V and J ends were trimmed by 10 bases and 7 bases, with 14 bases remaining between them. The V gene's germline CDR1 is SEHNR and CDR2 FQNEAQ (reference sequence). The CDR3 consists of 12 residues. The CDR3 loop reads CAIRNSENEQFF. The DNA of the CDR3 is TGTGCCATCCGAAACTCAGAGAATGAGCAGTTCTTC.

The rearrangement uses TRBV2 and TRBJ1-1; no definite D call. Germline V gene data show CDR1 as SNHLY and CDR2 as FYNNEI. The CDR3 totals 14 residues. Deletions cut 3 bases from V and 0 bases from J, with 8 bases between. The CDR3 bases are TGTGCCAGCAGTGATTTATCCGTGAACACTGAAGCTTTCTTT. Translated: CASSDLSVNTEAFF.

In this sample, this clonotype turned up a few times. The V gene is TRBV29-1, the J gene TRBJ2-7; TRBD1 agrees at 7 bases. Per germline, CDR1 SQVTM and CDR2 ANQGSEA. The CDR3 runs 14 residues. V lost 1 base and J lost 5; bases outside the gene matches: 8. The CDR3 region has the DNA TGCAGCGTTGAAGCTGGTGACACAGGGGACGAGCAGTACTTC. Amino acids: CSVEAGDTGDEQYF.